A single sample gave rise to the 2 T cell receptor beta chains below, sequenced in a study of early T cells in non-severe SARS-CoV-2 infection. MiXCR, run by TCRdb on the 5' RACE reads, gives a single entry per CDR3 protein. The repertoire holds some 71,000 distinct CDR3 sequences, 9.5% seen once, with 4.5% to 6.5% in the top ten. Material for sequencing was whole blood. The receptors were gathered from an adult who was a healthcare worker with PCR-confirmed SARS-CoV-2 infection or an uninfected control (not recorded which).

The chain uses TRBV15 and TRBJ2-1, with TRBD2 as a possible D gene (6 bases). Trimming removed 7 bases from V and 8 bases from J, with 18 bases in between. CDR1 and CDR2 from the germline V gene are LNHNV and YYDKDF (reference sequence). The CDR3 has 14 amino acids. The CDR3 coding sequence is TGTGCCACCACCCCAGCGGCGTGGGGGGATGAGCAGTTCTTC. Amino acid sequence: CATTPAAWGDEQFF. The full variable domain, its missing parts supplied by reference TRBV15 and TRBJ2-1, is DAMVIQNPRYQVTQFGKPVTLSCSQTLNHNVMYWYQQKSSQAPKLLFHYYDKDFNNEADTPDNFQSRRPNTSFCFLDIRSPGLGDTAMYLCATTPAAWGDEQFFGPGTRLTVL.

This clonotype was seen only a few times. The chain is built from TRBV7-3 and TRBJ2-7, with D tentatively TRBD2 (7 bases). V lost 1 base and J 2 bases, leaving 12 bases between the germline ends. Per the germline V gene, CDR1 is SGHTA and CDR2 is FQGTGA. The CDR3 is 15 amino acids. This CDR3 reads CASSLRGGGAYEQYF. CDR3 nucleotide sequence: TGTGCCAGCAGCTTAAGGGGCGGGGGCGCCTACGAGCAGTACTTC.